The 2 T cell receptor beta chains below were found in one sample sequenced in a study of shared clonotypes between healthy human individuals. Profiling relied on immunoSEQ multiplex PCR, and the TCRdb table lists in-frame clones only, not all of them. The sample has around 750,000 clones, around 74% seen once. The sample consisted of memory CD4+ T cells sorted from blood. The subset denotes: CD45RA-negative fraction. The receptors shown here come from a woman aged 30 to 39 in good health.

V is TRBV9 and J is TRBJ1-1; no clear D gene. This CDR3 has 13 amino acids. Per germline, CDR1 SGDLS and CDR2 YYNGEE. V shed 4 bases and J shed 1 base, with 8 bases lying between them. The CDR3 reads CASSLRQNTEAFF. In nucleotides, the CDR3 is TGTGCCAGCAGCCTCCGACAGAACACTGAAGCTTTCTTT.

This clone was seen a single time. The V gene is TRBV29-1, the J gene TRBJ2-1; D may correspond to TRBD1 or TRBD2 (5 bases each). The ends were cut back, 7 bases at V and 6 bases at J, with 19 bases in the middle. The CDR3 has 14 residues. Germline V gene sequence: CDR1 SQVTM, CDR2 ANQGSEA. The CDR3 region has the DNA TGCAGCGCTTTCCAACGTTGGGGGAGCAATGAGCAGTTCTTC. This encodes CSAFQRWGSNEQFF.